The 23 T cell receptor beta chains given below trace back to one sample, sequenced in a study of a mutant IDH1 vaccine in newly diagnosed glioma. The time point: week 23, last vaccination. Vaccination used 300 ug of mutant IDH1 20-mer peptide per dose, with topical imiquimod. These receptors' targets are unknown. Method: immunoSEQ multiplex PCR; TCRdb's copy keeps in-frame clones and lacks some. This sample has under 45,000 clones, with roughly 84% found just once. Sample: PBMCs, taken from a glioma patient whose treatment included an IDH1 peptide vaccine. The source of these receptors is a woman between 18 and 29 years old with glioma. Some clones in this sample may be carry-over from other donors' samples.

V gene TRBV5-1 combines with J gene TRBJ2-7; D is possibly TRBD1 (5 bases). Looked up from germline, CDR1 is SGHRS and CDR2 is YFSETQ. This CDR3 is built from 15 residues. Trimming removed 6 bases at V and 0 bases at J, with 16 bases between. The CDR3, as DNA: TGCGCCAGCACGTGGGGCCGGACGGGCTCCTACGAGCAGTACTTC. It encodes CASTWGRTGSYEQYF.

The chain recombines TRBV2 with TRBJ2-5; 8 nucleotides line up with TRBD2. The germline CDR1 and CDR2 sequences are SNHLY and FYNNEI. This CDR3 has 14 amino acids. J lost 7 bases, V lost 7 bases, and 11 bases had no gene match. The CDR3 DNA reads as TGTGCCAGCACCGGGGGGGCGCTACGTGGGACCCAGTACTTC. It yields the protein CASTGGALRGTQYF. Looking up the rest from reference TRBV2 and TRBJ2-5 gives the full variable domain: EPEVTQTPSHQVTQMGQEVILRCVPISNHLYFYWYRQILGQKVEFLVSFYNNEISEKSEIFDDQFSVERPDGSNFTLKIRSTKLEDSAMYFCASTGGALRGTQYFGPGTRLLVL.

The chain couples TRBV6-5 to TRBJ2-5; a weak D match, TRBD2 (5 bases). Germline V gene lookup returns CDR1 MNHEY and CDR2 SVGAGI. The CDR3 consists of 14 residues. V lost 0 bases, J lost 2 bases, and 7 bases lay in between. The CDR3 loop is CASSYSQRQETQYF. The DNA of the CDR3 is TGTGCCAGCAGTTACTCGCAGCGGCAAGAGACCCAGTACTTC.

The rearrangement joins TRBV5-6 to TRBJ2-3, with D uncertain. The V and J ends lost 6 bases and 0 bases respectively, with 23 bases between them. This CDR3 is built from 18 residues. In germline, CDR1 is SGHDT, CDR2 YYEEEE. The CDR3, as DNA: TGTGCCAGCACCAAGGCACTTTTTGTGGGCTCTAGCACAGATACGCAGTATTTT. Its protein is CASTKALFVGSSTDTQYF.

V gene TRBV4-1 combines with J gene TRBJ2-1; 9 bases map to TRBD2. This CDR3 has 16 residues. Germline CDR1 and CDR2: MGHRA and YSYEKL. The ends lost 1 base at V and 4 bases at J; junction bases unmatched: 5. The CDR3 DNA follows: TGCGCCAGCAGCCAAGGAACACTAGCGGGTTACAATGAGCAGTTCTTC. The encoded protein is CASSQGTLAGYNEQFF.

V is TRBV14 and J is TRBJ2-5, with a weak D call TRBD1 (5 bases). Trimming left V 4 bases short and J 1 base short, with 13 bases between. CDR1 and CDR2 (germline): SGHDN, FVKESK. CDR3 length: 15 amino acids. CDR3 residues: CASSPGRHPQETQYF. CDR3 in DNA: TGTGCCAGCAGCCCAGGGCGGCATCCCCAAGAGACCCAGTACTTC. The full variable domain, with the rest looked up from reference TRBV14 and TRBJ2-5, is EAGVTQFPSHSVIEKGQTVTLRCDPISGHDNLYWYRRVMGKEIKFLLHFVKESKQDESGMPNNRFLAERTGGTYSTLKVQPAELEDSGVYFCASSPGRHPQETQYFGPGTRLLVL.

The rearrangement joins TRBV6-1 to TRBJ2-5, with D maybe TRBD1 (5 bases). Trimming cost V 4 bases and J 2 bases, with 17 bases left between them. The V gene's germline CDR1 is MNHNS and CDR2 SASEGT. The CDR3 totals 16 residues. DNA for the CDR3: TGTGCCAGCAGTGCTTATCCGAGGACACATCAAGAGACCCAGTACTTC. Translated, it gives CASSAYPRTHQETQYF.

The chain links TRBV5-6 to TRBJ1-2; D may be TRBD1 (5 bases). CDR3 length equals 12 residues. Trimming pared 6 bases from V and 8 bases from J, leaving 14 bases between. CDR1 is SGHDT and CDR2 is YYEEEE in the germline V gene. The DNA for the CDR3 is TGTGCCAGCACTACGGACGGGGGGGGCTACACCTTC. Protein sequence: CASTTDGGGYTF.

CDR3 bases: TGTGCCAGCAGCGTATCTTCCGGGGAGCTGTTTTTT. It encodes CASSVSSGELFF. J is TRBJ2-2 and V is TRBV9; no reliable D call. CDR3 length: 12 amino acids. CDR1 SGDLS and CDR2 YYNGEE come from the germline V gene. V shed 1 base and J shed 6 bases, with 4 bases lying between them.

The chain recombines TRBV7-9 with TRBJ1-1, with TRBD1 identical over 9 bases. Per the germline V gene, CDR1 is SEHNR and CDR2 is FQNEAQ (reference sequence). There are 15 residues in the CDR3. V shed 8 bases and J 3 bases; nucleotides not matched to a gene: 10. CDR3 nucleotides: TGTGCCAGCTCTTCCGGGACAGGGAGTGACACTGAAGCTTTCTTT. Amino acid sequence: CASSSGTGSDTEAFF.

The J gene is TRBJ2-6, the V gene TRBV27; 9 bases match TRBD1. The CDR3 covers 18 residues. Germline V gene lookup returns CDR1 MNHEY and CDR2 SMNVEV (reference sequence). V trimming: 6 bases; J trimming: 3 bases; junction bases outside the gene matches: 12. CDR3 in amino acids: CASRPDGTGRRGANVLTF. In DNA form, the CDR3 reads TGTGCCAGCAGGCCTGATGGGACAGGGAGGCGTGGGGCCAACGTCCTGACTTTC.

This chain uses TRBV9 with TRBJ2-7; 9 positions match TRBD2. Germline CDR1 is SGDLS and CDR2 is YYNGEE. V gave up 4 bases and J gave up 1 base; unmatched junction bases: 6. The length of the CDR3 is 15 residues. The CDR3 here is CASSLSGGRSYEQYF. The DNA for the CDR3 is TGTGCCAGCAGCCTTAGCGGGGGCCGTTCCTACGAGCAGTACTTC.

This chain links TRBV19 with TRBJ2-2; possible D gene TRBD2, 7 bases. Between the trimmed V and J ends, which lost 7 bases and 2 bases, there was a span of 11 bases. Per germline, CDR1 LNHDA and CDR2 SQIVND (reference sequence). This CDR3 comprises 14 residues. Here the CDR3 DNA reads TGTGCCAGTAATGCGGGGGCTAACACCGGGGAGCTGTTTTTT. This sequence encodes CASNAGANTGELFF.

The chain recombines TRBV6-1 with TRBJ1-6; 8 bases fit TRBD1. Trimming took 8 bases from V and 7 from J; bases not matched to a gene: 7. There are 14 residues in the CDR3. The germline CDR1 and CDR2 sequences are MNHNS and SASEGT. CDR3 region: CASFPDRVNSPLHF. The CDR3 DNA reads TGTGCCAGCTTCCCGGACAGGGTAAATTCACCCCTCCACTTT.

The chain has TRBV7-3 and TRBJ2-3; D may be TRBD2 (7 bases). CDR3 size: 16 residues. Germline CDR1 is SGHTA and CDR2 is FQGTGA. V was pared by 2 bases and J by 0 bases, with 12 bases between. CDR3 bases: TGTGCCAGCAGCTTACGCGCGGGGGCGAGCACAGATACGCAGTATTTT. Protein: CASSLRAGASTDTQYF. Looking up the rest from reference TRBV7-3 and TRBJ2-3 gives the full variable domain: GAGVSQTPSNKVTEKGKYVELRCDPISGHTALYWYRQSLGQGPEFLIYFQGTGAADDSGLPNDRFFAVRPEGSVSTLKIQRTERGDSAVYLCASSLRAGASTDTQYFGPGTRLTVL.

This clone was seen more than once but under ten times. The genes are TRBV6-6 and TRBJ2-1; 7 nucleotides match TRBD2. Looked up from germline, CDR1 is MNHNY and CDR2 is SVGAGI (reference sequence). The length of the CDR3 is 14 residues. V gave up 2 bases and J gave up 15 bases; unmatched junction bases: 13. The CDR3 nucleotides read TGTGCCAGCAGTTACCCTTCGGCTAGCGGTAGACTGTTCTTC. The encoded protein is CASSYPSASGRLFF.

The V call is TRBV7-6, the J call TRBJ1-2, with D perhaps TRBD1 (6 bases). The germline gives CDR1 SGHVS, CDR2 FNYEAQ. The CDR3 spans 13 residues. Trimming cost V 6 bases and J 7 bases, with 15 bases left between them. This chain's CDR3 is CASSRQDLLGYTF. The CDR3 region has the DNA TGTGCCAGCAGTCGACAGGACCTCCTTGGCTACACCTTC.

Remarks on this clone: A junction end diverges from the germline sequence, so it may reflect a read error. The chain is built from TRBV25-1 and TRBJ1-2; D uncertain. The CDR3 covers 13 residues. Germline assignment: CDR1 MGHDK and CDR2 SYGVNS. CDR3 loop: CASSIPNSGVLAF. The CDR3 DNA reads as TGTGCCAGCAGCATACCTAATTCCGGGGTTTTGGCCTTC.

This clone showed up just once. The CDR3 coding sequence is TGTGCCAGCAGCCCAATGGGTAGCGGGGGGGTCAACACCGGGGAGCTGTTTTTT. It is translated as CASSPMGSGGVNTGELFF. This chain connects TRBV7-3 to TRBJ2-2, with TRBD2 identical over 11 bases. Germline lookup yields CDR1 SGHTA and CDR2 FQGTGA. The junction had 10 bases not matched to a gene; V was cut back by 5 bases and J by 2 bases. The CDR3 loop spans 18 amino acids.

This chain connects TRBV5-1 to TRBJ2-7; D gene unclear. CDR3 length: 13 residues. Germline CDR1 is SGHRS and CDR2 is YFSETQ. V lost 0 bases, J lost 3 bases, and 7 bases lay in between. The CDR3 bases are TGCGCCAGCAGCTTGGCGGTGGACTACGAGCAGTACTTC. The encoded protein is CASSLAVDYEQYF.

This chain uses TRBV4-3 with TRBJ2-3; 14 bases match TRBD2. The CDR3 has 17 residues. Per the germline V gene, CDR1 is LGHNA and CDR2 is YSLEER. V shed 4 bases, J shed 0 bases, and the junction held 3 bases outside the gene matches. This CDR3 is CASSRGLAGASTDTQYF. The CDR3 nucleotides are TGCGCCAGCAGCCGGGGACTAGCGGGGGCTAGCACAGATACGCAGTATTTT.

The V gene is TRBV9, the J gene TRBJ2-7; 8 bases align to TRBD1. There are 15 residues in the CDR3. The germline V gene encodes CDR1 SGDLS and CDR2 YYNGEE. After removal of 4 bases from V and 0 bases from J, the junction contained 6 bases not matched to a gene. The DNA for the CDR3 is TGTGCCAGCAGCTTTGGACAGGGCCCCTCCTACGAGCAGTACTTC. This gives the protein CASSFGQGPSYEQYF.

A single count supports this clone. V usage is TRBV7-9 and J usage is TRBJ2-3; 8 bases match TRBD1. Germline V gene sequence: CDR1 SEHNR, CDR2 FQNEAQ (reference sequence). The V segment lost 3 bases and the J segment 0 bases; nucleotides outside the gene matches: 2. The CDR3 has 15 residues. CDR3 in amino acids: CASSFGTGSTDTQYF. Written as DNA, the CDR3 is TGTGCCAGCAGCTTCGGGACAGGCAGCACAGATACGCAGTATTTT.